This paragraph covers one TCR beta chain sequence. Its antigen is still unknown. The data originate from a study of cytomegalovirus exposure and HLA in healthy donors. Overall study findings and caveats: Previous analysis showed most TCR beta V segments were productive about 90% or about 30% of the time.

Everyone who donated was a healthy bone marrow donor. When sampled, the donors appeared nominally healthy, though they likely had unrecorded immune exposures. Amplification used 60 Vbeta primers and 13 Jbeta primers. Profiled with immunoSEQ multiplex PCR; TCRdb holds only in-frame clones, not every one. Of approximately 150,000 clones listed, 75% to 85% are singletons. The sample consisted of PBMCs. The TCR was taken from a human donor in good health.

For the CDR3, the DNA is TGTGCCAGCAGTTTATCGACGGGTTCGGGGGAGCCCCAGCATTTT. Its protein product is CASSLSTGSGEPQHF. The chain carries TRBV27 and TRBJ1-5, with D perhaps TRBD1 (5 bases). The germline V and J ends were trimmed by 0 bases and 8 bases, with 14 bases remaining between them. From germline, CDR1 is MNHEY and CDR2 SMNVEV (reference sequence). This CDR3 contains 15 residues.